The T cell receptor beta chain under discussion was sequenced for a study of T-cell reconstitution after alpha-beta-depleted transplantation in children. This CDR3 comprises 13 residues. V was clipped by 2 bases and J by 9 bases; unmatched bases: 3. This clonotype was detected a few times. Unique molecular identifiers tagged the TCRbeta library. Each CDR3 protein is one row after TCRdb ran MiXCR on the PCR reads. The sample includes around 370,000 distinct CDR3 sequences, around a tenth seen only once; the top ten take about 2.3%. The clonotype originates from a human donor who donated a stem cell graft to a child with acute lymphoblastic leukemia. The chain employs TRBV12-3 or TRBV12-4 and TRBJ2-1, with 8 bases matching TRBD2. This specimen was PBMCs from the stem cell graft donor, taken from the stem cell graft. The CDR3 DNA sequence: TGTGCCAGCAGTTTACGGGGGGGCTGTGAGCAGTTCTTC. It codes for CASSLRGGCEQFF.